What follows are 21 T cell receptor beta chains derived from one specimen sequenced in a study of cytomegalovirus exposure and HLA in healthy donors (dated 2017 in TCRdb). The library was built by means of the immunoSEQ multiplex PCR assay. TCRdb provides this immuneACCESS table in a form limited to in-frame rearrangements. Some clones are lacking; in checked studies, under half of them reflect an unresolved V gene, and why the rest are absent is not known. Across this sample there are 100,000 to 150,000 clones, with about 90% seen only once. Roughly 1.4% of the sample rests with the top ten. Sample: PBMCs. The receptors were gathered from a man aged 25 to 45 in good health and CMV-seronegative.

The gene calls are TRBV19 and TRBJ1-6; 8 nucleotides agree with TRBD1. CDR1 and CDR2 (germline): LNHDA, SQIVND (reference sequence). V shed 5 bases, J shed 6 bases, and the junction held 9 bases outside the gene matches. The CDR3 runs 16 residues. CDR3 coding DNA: TGTGCCAGTAGTGGATCCGGGACAGGCTTTAATTCACCCCTCCACTTT. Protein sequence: CASSGSGTGFNSPLHF.

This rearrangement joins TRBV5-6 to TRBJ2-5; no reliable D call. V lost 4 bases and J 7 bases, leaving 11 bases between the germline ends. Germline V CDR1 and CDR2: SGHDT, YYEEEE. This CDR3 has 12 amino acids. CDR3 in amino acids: CASSQPPGTQYF. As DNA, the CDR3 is TGTGCCAGCAGCCAACCTCCAGGGACCCAGTACTTC.

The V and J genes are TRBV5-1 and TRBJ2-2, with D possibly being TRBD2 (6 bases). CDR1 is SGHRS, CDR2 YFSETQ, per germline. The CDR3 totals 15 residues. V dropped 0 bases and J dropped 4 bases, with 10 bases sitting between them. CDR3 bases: TGCGCCAGCAGCTTGGATACTAGCAGCACCGGGGAGCTGTTTTTT. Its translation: CASSLDTSSTGELFF. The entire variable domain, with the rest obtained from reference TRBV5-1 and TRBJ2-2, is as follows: KAGVTQTPRYLIKTRGQQVTLSCSPISGHRSVSWYQQTPGQGLQFLFEYFSETQRNKGNFPGRFSGRQFSNSRSEMNVSTLELGDSALYLCASSLDTSSTGELFFGEGSRLTVL.

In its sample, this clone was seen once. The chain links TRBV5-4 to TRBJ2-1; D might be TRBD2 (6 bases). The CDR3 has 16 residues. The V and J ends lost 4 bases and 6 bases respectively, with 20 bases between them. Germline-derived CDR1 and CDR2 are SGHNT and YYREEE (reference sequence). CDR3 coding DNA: TGTGCCAGCAGCGACTGGTGGGGGGAGCAGGGCAATGAGCAGTTCTTC. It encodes CASSDWWGEQGNEQFF.

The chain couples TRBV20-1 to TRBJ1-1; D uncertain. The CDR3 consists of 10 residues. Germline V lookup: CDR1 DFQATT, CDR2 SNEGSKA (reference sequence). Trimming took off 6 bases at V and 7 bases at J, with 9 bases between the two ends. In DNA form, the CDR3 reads TGCAGTGCCGGAGTTAGTGAAGCTTTCTTT. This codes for CSAGVSEAFF.

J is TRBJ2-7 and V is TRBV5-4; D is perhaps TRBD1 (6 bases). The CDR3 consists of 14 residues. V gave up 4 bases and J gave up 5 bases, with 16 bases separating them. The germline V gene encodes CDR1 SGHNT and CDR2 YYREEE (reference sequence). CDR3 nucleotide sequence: TGTGCCAGCAGCACCCAACAGGGATACGACGAGCAGTACTTC. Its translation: CASSTQQGYDEQYF.

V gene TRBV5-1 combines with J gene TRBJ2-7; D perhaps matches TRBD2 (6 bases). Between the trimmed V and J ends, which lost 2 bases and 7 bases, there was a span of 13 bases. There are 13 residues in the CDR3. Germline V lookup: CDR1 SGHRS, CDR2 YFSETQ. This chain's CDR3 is CASSFRSAGEQYF. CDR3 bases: TGCGCCAGCAGCTTTCGCAGTGCGGGAGAGCAGTACTTC.

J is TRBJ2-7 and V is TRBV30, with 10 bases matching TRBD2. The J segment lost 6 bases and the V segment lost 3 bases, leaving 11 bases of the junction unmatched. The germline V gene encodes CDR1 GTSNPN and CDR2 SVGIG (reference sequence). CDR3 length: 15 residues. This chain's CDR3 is CAWSVQREGNGEQYF. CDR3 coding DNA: TGTGCCTGGAGCGTTCAGCGGGAGGGTAACGGCGAGCAGTACTTC.

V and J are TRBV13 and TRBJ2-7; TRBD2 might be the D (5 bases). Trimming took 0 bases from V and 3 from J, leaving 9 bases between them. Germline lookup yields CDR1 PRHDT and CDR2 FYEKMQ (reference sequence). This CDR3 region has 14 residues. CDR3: CASSLGRGSYEQYF. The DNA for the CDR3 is TGTGCCAGCAGCTTAGGACGGGGTAGCTACGAGCAGTACTTC.

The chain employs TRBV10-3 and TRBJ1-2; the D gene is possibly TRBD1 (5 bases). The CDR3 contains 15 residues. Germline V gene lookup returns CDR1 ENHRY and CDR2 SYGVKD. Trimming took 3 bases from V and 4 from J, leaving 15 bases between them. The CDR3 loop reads CAISDRVGGGYGYTF. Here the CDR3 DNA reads TGTGCCATCAGTGATAGAGTGGGCGGGGGCTATGGCTACACCTTC.

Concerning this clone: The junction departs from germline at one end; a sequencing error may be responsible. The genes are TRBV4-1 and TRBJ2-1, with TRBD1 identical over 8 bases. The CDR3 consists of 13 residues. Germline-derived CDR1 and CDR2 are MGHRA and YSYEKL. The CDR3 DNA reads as TGTGCCAGCAGCCAACAGGGGGAAAGGGAGCAGTTCTTC. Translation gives CASSQQGEREQFF.

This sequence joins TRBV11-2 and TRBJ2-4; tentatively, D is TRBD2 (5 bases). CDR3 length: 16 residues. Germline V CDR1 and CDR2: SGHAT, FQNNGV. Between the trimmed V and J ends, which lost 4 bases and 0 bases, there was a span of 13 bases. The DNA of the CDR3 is TGTGCCAGCAGCTATGGACGGGAACTAGCCAAAAACATTCAGTACTTC. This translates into CASSYGRELAKNIQYF.

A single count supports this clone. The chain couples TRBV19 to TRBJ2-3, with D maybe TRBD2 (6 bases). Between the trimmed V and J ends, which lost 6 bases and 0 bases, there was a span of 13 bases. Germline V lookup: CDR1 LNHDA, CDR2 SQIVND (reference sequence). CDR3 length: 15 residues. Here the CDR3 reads CASSLLAYSTDTQYF. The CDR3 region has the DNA TGTGCCAGTAGCCTCCTAGCGTACAGCACAGATACGCAGTATTTT.

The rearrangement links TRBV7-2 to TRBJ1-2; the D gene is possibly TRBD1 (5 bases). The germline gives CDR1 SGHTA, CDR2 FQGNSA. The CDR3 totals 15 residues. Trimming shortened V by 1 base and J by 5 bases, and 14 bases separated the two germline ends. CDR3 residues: CASSLGQQEVYGYTF. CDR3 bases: TGTGCCAGCAGCTTAGGACAGCAAGAGGTATATGGCTACACCTTC.

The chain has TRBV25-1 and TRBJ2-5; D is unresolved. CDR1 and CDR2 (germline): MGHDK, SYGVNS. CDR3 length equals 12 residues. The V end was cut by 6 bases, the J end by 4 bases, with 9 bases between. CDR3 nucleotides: TGTGCCAGCAGCTTATTCGGAGAGACCCAGTACTTC. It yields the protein CASSLFGETQYF.

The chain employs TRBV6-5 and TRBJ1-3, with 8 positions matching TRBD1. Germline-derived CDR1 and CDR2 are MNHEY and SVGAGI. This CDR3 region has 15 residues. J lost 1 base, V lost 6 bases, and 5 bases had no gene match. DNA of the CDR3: TGTGCCAGCAGGTCGACAGGGGCGTCTGGAAACACCATATATTTT. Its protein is CASRSTGASGNTIYF.

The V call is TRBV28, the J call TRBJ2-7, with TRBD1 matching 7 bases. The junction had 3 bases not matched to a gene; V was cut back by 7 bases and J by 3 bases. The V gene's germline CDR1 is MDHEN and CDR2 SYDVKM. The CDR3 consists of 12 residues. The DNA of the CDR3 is TGTGCCAGCACTTCAGGGGGCTACGAGCAGTACTTC. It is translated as CASTSGGYEQYF.

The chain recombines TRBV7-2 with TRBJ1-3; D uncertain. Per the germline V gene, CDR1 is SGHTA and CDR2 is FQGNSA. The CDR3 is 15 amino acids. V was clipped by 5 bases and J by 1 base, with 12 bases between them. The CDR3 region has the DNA TGTGCCAGCAGCCCACGCCGGGGATCTGGAAACACCATATATTTT. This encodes CASSPRRGSGNTIYF.

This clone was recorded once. The CDR3, as DNA: TGTGCCAGCAGTCCCGGGACTAGCGGGAGTAAGCAGTTCTTC. Translated, it gives CASSPGTSGSKQFF. This sequence joins TRBV27 and TRBJ2-1, with TRBD2 matching over 14 bases. V lost 5 bases and J lost 11; bases outside the gene matches: 5. This CDR3 region has 14 residues. Germline V gives CDR1 MNHEY, CDR2 SMNVEV (reference sequence).

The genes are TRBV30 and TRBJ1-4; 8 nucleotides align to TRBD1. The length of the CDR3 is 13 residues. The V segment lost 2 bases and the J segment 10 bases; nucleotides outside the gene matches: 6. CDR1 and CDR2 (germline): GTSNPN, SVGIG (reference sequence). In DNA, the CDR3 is TGTGCCTGGAGTAGGAACAGGGGGGGAAAACTGTTTTTT. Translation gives CAWSRNRGGKLFF.

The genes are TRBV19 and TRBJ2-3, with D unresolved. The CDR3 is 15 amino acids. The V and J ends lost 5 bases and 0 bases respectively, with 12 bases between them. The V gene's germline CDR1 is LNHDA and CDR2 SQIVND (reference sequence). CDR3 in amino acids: CASSAWSTSTDTQYF. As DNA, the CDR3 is TGTGCCAGTAGTGCCTGGTCTACTAGCACAGATACGCAGTATTTT.